This entry features one TCR beta chain sequence. The entry originates in a study of blood T cell repertoires in COVID-19. Looking at the study overall: Samples came from the United States, Italy and Spain, spanning acute and convalescent COVID-19. Sources were T cells, B-cell-depleted T cells, or PBMCs; the material itself was cDNA or gDNA.

Source study methods: Nucleated cell number was recorded as an estimate derived from reference gene primer amplification. This table comes from immunoSEQ multiplex PCR, and its TCRdb copy is limited to in-frame clones, with some not included. V and J calls and clone size are copied from that table; D and trimming were computed from the DNA. The sample yields some 190,000 clones, around nine tenths seen once. The germline V gene encodes CDR1 MNHEY and CDR2 SMNVEV (reference sequence). CDR3 length: 15 amino acids. J gave up 6 bases and V 5 bases, and 8 bases lay outside the gene matches. The receptor was derived from a man younger than 35 with active or convalescent COVID-19. The V call is TRBV27, the J call TRBJ2-2, with 8 positions matching TRBD2. Sequenced sample: peripheral blood. The CDR3 is CASSLTGGPSGELFF. The CDR3 bases are TGTGCCAGCAGTCTTACGGGGGGGCCCTCCGGGGAGCTGTTTTTT.